A single sample gave rise to the 11 T cell receptor beta chains below, sequenced in a study of blood T cells in healthy people across ages. Next came a second PCR, run for roughly 6 to 11 cycles, which used a sample-barcoded 5' primer along with a J-beta primer mix. TCRdb redid the calling of the 5' RACE reads with MiXCR, one entry per CDR3 protein. The table has some 890,000 distinct CDR3 sequences, about 27% seen once. The same data also went into a second study, on T cells of mothers and their children.

Sample: blood. The receptors were gathered from a woman aged 40 to 55 in good health.

Of note for this clonotype: Sequence at one end of the junction differs from germline and may be a read error. The rearrangement joins TRBV20-1 to TRBJ2-1; perhaps TRBD2 as D (6 bases). The CDR3 has 15 residues. Germline-derived CDR1 and CDR2 are DFQATT and SNEGSKA (reference sequence). CDR3 bases: TGCAGTGCTAGGTCTAGCGCTAGCTCCTACAGTGAGCAGTTCTTC. It specifies CSARSSASSYSEQFF.

This clonotype showed up just a few times. This chain uses TRBV24-1 with TRBJ1-2; the match to TRBD1 covers 7 bases. The CDR3 consists of 17 residues. Germline V gene data show CDR1 as KGHDR and CDR2 as SFDVKD. Trimming removed 3 bases from V and 1 base from J; junction bases left unmatched: 10. DNA of the CDR3: TGTGCCACCAGTGATACCGACAGGGAGGGGGGTAACTATGGCTACACCTTC. Translated, it gives CATSDTDREGGNYGYTF.

The genes are TRBV7-9 and TRBJ2-3; D ambiguous. Germline CDR1 SEHNR, CDR2 FQNEAQ (reference sequence). Trimming pared 4 bases from V and 4 bases from J, leaving 12 bases between. The CDR3 spans 14 residues. As DNA, the CDR3 is TGTGCCAGCAGCTCCGGACCGGCCCCAGATACGCAGTATTTT. Translation: CASSSGPAPDTQYF. Full variable domain (remainder filled in from reference TRBV7-9 and TRBJ2-3): DTGVSQNPRHKITKRGQNVTFRCDPISEHNRLYWYRQTLGQGPEFLTYFQNEAQLEKSRLLSDRFSAERPKGSFSTLEIQRTEQGDSAMYLCASSSGPAPDTQYFGPGTRLTVL.

This clonotype has at least ten counts. The CDR3 DNA sequence: TGCAGTGCTCCCCGAGAGCGACAGAATTCACCCCTCCACTTT. Protein: CSAPRERQNSPLHF. The chain couples TRBV20-1 to TRBJ1-6, with a possible D match to TRBD1 (5 bases). Germline values: CDR1 DFQATT, CDR2 SNEGSKA (reference sequence). The CDR3 loop spans 14 amino acids. Trimming took 5 bases from V and 7 from J, leaving 15 bases between them.

This clonotype was recorded at least ten times. The CDR3 sequence: CASSYGQAEAFF. The CDR3 coding sequence is TGCGCCAGCAGCTACGGACAGGCTGAAGCTTTCTTT. The chain employs TRBV4-3 and TRBJ1-1; 7 nucleotides agree with TRBD1. Germline V gene lookup returns CDR1 LGHNA and CDR2 YSLEER. The J segment lost 6 bases and the V segment lost 5 bases, leaving 3 bases of the junction unmatched. The CDR3 runs 12 residues.

This clonotype was seen ten or more times. V is TRBV28 and J is TRBJ1-5, with a tentative D call TRBD1 (5 bases). V dropped 3 bases and J dropped 1 base, with 10 bases sitting between them. CDR1 MDHEN and CDR2 SYDVKM come from the germline V gene. The CDR3 runs 15 residues. Written as DNA, the CDR3 is TGTGCCAGCAGTTTTGGTCAGGGAAGCAATCAGCCCCAGCATTTT. This codes for CASSFGQGSNQPQHF.

This clonotype showed up just a few times. The V and J genes are TRBV4-3 and TRBJ1-4; D call uncertain. V was trimmed by 3 bases and J by 0 bases, leaving 8 bases between them. The V gene's germline CDR1 is LGHNA and CDR2 YSLEER. CDR3 length: 15 amino acids. CDR3 nucleotide sequence: TGCGCCAGCAGCCAGGCGGCGGCAACTAATGAAAAACTGTTTTTT. This translates into CASSQAAATNEKLFF.

The chain links TRBV12-3 or TRBV12-4 to TRBJ2-3; D tentatively fits TRBD1 or TRBD2 (5 bases each). Trimming took off 6 bases at V and 8 bases at J, with 12 bases between the two ends. The length of the CDR3 is 12 residues. The CDR3 loop reads CASRAGTGTQYF. For the CDR3, the DNA is TGTGCCAGCAGGGCCGGGACGGGTACGCAGTATTTT.

Remarks on this clonotype: Relative to the germline gene, one junction end is altered; a read error may explain this. The CDR3 nucleotides read TGTGCCCGCAGTTTATCTGGACTAGCGGGGGGCCTCAATGAGCAGTTCTTC. It yields the protein CARSLSGLAGGLNEQFF. J is TRBJ2-1 and V is TRBV27; 14 positions agree with TRBD2. Germline CDR1 reads MNHEY; CDR2 reads SMNVEV (reference sequence). This CDR3 region has 17 residues.

This chain connects TRBV5-1 to TRBJ2-1, with D tentatively TRBD1 or TRBD2 (5 bases each). The CDR3 has 15 residues. V was clipped by 4 bases and J by 9 bases, with 20 bases between them. Germline V gene lookup returns CDR1 SGHRS and CDR2 YFSETQ. The DNA of the CDR3 is TGCGCCAGCAGCCCCGGGAACGGGGTTACAGGTGAGCAGTTCTTC. It encodes CASSPGNGVTGEQFF.

This clonotype has just a few counts. This chain connects TRBV2 to TRBJ2-1; TRBD1 or TRBD2 may be the D gene (5 bases each). Germline V gene sequence: CDR1 SNHLY, CDR2 FYNNEI. V lost 2 bases to trimming and J lost 2 bases, with 13 bases between them. The length of the CDR3 is 16 residues. The CDR3 nucleotides are TGTGCCAGCAGTGAAAGTATGGGGGTTACCTACAATGAGCAGTTCTTC. This encodes CASSESMGVTYNEQFF.